The source of this T cell receptor beta chain is a study of shared clonotypes between healthy human individuals. The study's findings and limits: Sampling was confined to blood; repertoires within tissues likely differ. Sharing of clonotypes among donors was expected to vary with sequencing depth.

About this clone itself: What it binds is not known.

The assay used deep level. TCRdb's copy holds only in-frame clones and misses some; the assay was immunoSEQ multiplex PCR. Among around 99,000 clones listed, about 70% were seen once. The sequence came from a man aged 30-40 years in good health. Sequenced sample: memory CD8+ T cells sorted from blood. As for subset: CD45RO+ cells pooled with CCR7-negative TemRA cells.

Here the CDR3 reads CASSPTRTSGSNIQYF. As DNA, the CDR3 is TGCGCCAGCAGCCCCACCCGGACTAGCGGGAGTAACATTCAGTACTTC. The chain combines TRBV5-1 with TRBJ2-4, with TRBD2 matching over 13 bases. Germline CDR1 reads SGHRS; CDR2 reads YFSETQ. After removal of 4 bases from V and 7 bases from J, the junction contained 8 bases not matched to a gene. There are 16 residues in the CDR3.